The text below deals with one T cell receptor beta chain. Its target is not known. These data originate in a study of CD8+CD57+ T cells in acquired aplastic anemia. Study background: On average, sorted CD4+ and CD8+ cells gave roughly 3 ug of DNA. Broader study findings: Controls did not differ significantly from patients in CD8+ Simpson's diversity.

Whoever was chosen for sequencing had shown CD8+CD57+ cell expansion by flow cytometry. Per the germline V gene, CDR1 is SGHRS and CDR2 is YFSETQ. The V end lost 0 bases, the J end lost 10 bases, and 11 bases lay between the germline ends. The CDR3 consists of 14 residues. CDR3 and TCR beta VDJ profiling relied on genomic DNA as the template. TCRdb redid the calling of the reads with MiXCR, one entry per CDR3 protein. This sample has about 160,000 distinct CDR3 sequences; around 48% occur once, and the top ten carry around 3%. This sequence was found in a human donor with aplastic anemia. The chain has TRBV5-1 and TRBJ1-6; D unclear. The sequenced material came from sorted CD4+, CD8+, or CD8+CD57+ T cells (not recorded which) from PBMCs. The chain's CDR3 is CASSLDSFGSPLHF. In DNA, the CDR3 is TGCGCCAGCAGCTTGGACAGTTTCGGATCACCCCTCCACTTT.